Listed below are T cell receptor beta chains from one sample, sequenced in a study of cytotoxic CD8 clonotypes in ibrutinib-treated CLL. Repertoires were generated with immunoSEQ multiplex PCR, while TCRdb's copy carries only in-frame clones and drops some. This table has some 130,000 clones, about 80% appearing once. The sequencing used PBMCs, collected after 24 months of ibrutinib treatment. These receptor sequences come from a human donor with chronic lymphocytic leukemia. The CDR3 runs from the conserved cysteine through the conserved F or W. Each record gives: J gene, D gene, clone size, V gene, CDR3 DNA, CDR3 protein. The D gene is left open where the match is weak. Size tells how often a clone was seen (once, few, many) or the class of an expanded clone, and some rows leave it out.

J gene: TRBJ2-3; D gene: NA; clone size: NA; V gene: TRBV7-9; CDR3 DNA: TGTGCCAGCACCGTTTGGGGCGGAGGAGGGAGCACAGATACGCAGTATTTT; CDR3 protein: CASTVWGGGGSTDTQYF
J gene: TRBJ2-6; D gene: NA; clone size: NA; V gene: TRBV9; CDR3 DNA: TGTGCCAGCAGCGTCAGCTCTGGGGCCAACGTCCTGACTTTC; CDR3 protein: CASSVSSGANVLTF
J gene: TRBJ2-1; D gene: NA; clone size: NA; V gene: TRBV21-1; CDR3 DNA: TGTGCCAGCAGCAAATCCCGGGACACTGCTCACAATGAGCAGTTCTTC; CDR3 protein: CASSKSRDTAHNEQFF
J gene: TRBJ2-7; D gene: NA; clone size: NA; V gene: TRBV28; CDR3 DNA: TGTGCCAGCAGGACAGGCTCCTACGAGCAGTACTTC; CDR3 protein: CASRTGSYEQYF
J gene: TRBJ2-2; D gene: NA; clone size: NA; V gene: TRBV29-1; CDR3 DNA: TGCAGCGTTGAAGATCCGGGCGGGGAGCTGTTTTTT; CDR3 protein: CSVEDPGGELFF
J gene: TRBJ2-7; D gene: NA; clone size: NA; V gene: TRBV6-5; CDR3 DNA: TGTGCCAGCAGTTACTCTCTGGAGGTCTACGAGCAGTACTTC; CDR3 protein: CASSYSLEVYEQYF
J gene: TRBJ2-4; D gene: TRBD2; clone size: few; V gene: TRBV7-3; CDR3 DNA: TGTGCCAGCAGCCCCGGGACTAGCGGGAGGGGGAACATTCAGTACTTC; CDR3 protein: CASSPGTSGRGNIQYF
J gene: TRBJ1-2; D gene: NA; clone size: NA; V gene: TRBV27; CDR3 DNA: TGTGCCGCCAGGATGGGGGGCTACACCTTC; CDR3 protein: CAARMGGYTF
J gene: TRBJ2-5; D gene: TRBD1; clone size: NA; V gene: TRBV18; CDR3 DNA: TGTGCCAGCTCACCCCGAGGACAGGGGGCGTGGGAGACCCAGTACTTC; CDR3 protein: CASSPRGQGAWETQYF
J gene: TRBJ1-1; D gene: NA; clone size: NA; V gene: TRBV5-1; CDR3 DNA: TGCGCCAGCAGCTTGTTGGCCGGCCTCGGCACTGAAGCTTTCTTT; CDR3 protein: CASSLLAGLGTEAFF
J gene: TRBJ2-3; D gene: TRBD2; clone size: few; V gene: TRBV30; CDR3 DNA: TGTGCCTGGAGTGTAGGCGGTGCGGGGGCGCAGTATTTT; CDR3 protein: CAWSVGGAGAQYF
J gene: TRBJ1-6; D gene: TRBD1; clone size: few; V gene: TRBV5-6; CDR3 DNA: TGTGCCAGCAGCTTGGCCGCAGGGGGACGTTCACCCCTCCACTTT; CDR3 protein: CASSLAAGGRSPLHF
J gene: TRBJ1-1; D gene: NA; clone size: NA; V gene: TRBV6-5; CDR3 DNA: TGTGCCAGCAGAGGACAGTACGAGACTGAAGCTTTCTTT; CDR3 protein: CASRGQYETEAFF
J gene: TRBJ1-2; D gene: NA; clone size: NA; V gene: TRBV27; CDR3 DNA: TGTGCCAGCAGTTTAGGGGTCGACTATGGCTACACCTTC; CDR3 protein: CASSLGVDYGYTF
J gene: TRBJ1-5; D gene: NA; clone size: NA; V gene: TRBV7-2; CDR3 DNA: TGTGCCAGCAGCCCCGGGGGAGAGGTCGGGCAGCCCCAGCATTTT; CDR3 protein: CASSPGGEVGQPQHF
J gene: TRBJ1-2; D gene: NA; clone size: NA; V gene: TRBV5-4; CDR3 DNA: TGTGCCAGCAGCTCCCCGTCCCGGGCAGGCATTAACTATGGCTACACCTTC; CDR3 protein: CASSSPSRAGINYGYTF
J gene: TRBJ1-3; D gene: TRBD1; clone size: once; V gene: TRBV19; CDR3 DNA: TGTGCCAGTAGTCCCGGGGACAGAGCCCCCTCTGGAAACACCATATATTTT; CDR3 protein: CASSPGDRAPSGNTIYF
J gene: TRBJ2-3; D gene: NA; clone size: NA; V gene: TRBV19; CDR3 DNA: TGTGCCAGCAGGACTGCTGGGACAGATACGCAGTATTTT; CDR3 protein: CASRTAGTDTQYF
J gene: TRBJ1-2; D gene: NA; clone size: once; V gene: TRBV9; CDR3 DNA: TGTGCCAGCAGCGGGGGCGTCGGGGTCTTTGGCTACACCTTC; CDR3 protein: CASSGGVGVFGYTF
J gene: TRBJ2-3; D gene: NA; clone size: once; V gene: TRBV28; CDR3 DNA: TGTGCCAGCTACGGATCCCGGGCAGATACGCAGTATTTT; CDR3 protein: CASYGSRADTQYF
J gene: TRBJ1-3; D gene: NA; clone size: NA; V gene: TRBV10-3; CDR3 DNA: TGTGCCATCACCAACAGGGTCCCCCTCTCTGGAAACACCATATATTTT; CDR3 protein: CAITNRVPLSGNTIYF
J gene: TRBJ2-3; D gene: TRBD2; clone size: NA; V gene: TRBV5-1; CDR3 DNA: TGCGCCAGCAGCTTGCCCCTAGCGGTGGGTACAGATACGCAGTATTTT; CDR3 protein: CASSLPLAVGTDTQYF
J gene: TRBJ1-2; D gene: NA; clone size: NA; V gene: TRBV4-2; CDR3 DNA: TGTGCCAGCAGCCAAGAGACAGTCGACTCTTATGGCTACACCTTC; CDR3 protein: CASSQETVDSYGYTF
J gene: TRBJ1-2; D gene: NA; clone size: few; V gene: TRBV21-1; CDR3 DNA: TGTGCCAATTGGGGGCGCGATGGCTACACCTTC; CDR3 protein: CANWGRDGYTF
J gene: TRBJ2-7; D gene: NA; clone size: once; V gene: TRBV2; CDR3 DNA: TGTGCCAGCAGTCGCGGGACCCCGACGGGGGAGCAGTACTTC; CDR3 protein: CASSRGTPTGEQYF
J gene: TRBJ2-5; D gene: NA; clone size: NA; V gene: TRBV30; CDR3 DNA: TGTGCCTGGAGAGCTAGTCTCGAGACCCAGTACTTC; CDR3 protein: CAWRASLETQYF
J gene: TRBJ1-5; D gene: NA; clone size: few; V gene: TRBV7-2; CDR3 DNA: TGTGCCAGCAGCTTAGCGGCTAATCAGCCCCAGCATTTT; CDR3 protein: CASSLAANQPQHF
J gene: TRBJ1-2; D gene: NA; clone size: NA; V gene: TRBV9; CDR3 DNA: TGTGCCACCCGGGGCCGGGGCTACACCTTC; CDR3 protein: CATRGRGYTF
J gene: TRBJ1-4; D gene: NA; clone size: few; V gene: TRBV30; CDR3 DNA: TGTGCCTGGAGTCTGACAGGCCCTAATGAAAAACTGTTTTTT; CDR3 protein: CAWSLTGPNEKLFF
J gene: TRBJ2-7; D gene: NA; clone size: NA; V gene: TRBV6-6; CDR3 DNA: TGTGCCAGCAGTCTGCCCACCCCCTACGAGCAGTACTTC; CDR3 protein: CASSLPTPYEQYF
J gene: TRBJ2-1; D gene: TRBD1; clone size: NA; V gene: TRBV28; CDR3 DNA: TGTGCCAGCAGTTTTAGGGACAGCAATGAGCAGTTCTTC; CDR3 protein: CASSFRDSNEQFF
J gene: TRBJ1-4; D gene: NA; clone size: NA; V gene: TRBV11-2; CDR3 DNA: TGTGCCAGCAGCTTACAAGCAGGGTCCGGTGAAAAACTGTTTTTT; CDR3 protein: CASSLQAGSGEKLFF
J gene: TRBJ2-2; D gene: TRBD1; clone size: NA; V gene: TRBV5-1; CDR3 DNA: TGCGCCAGCAGCCGAAGCACAGGGGGCAGGAACACCGGGGAGCTGTTTTTT; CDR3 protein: CASSRSTGGRNTGELFF
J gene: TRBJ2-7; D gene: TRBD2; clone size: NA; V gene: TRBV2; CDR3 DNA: TGTGCCAGCAGCCGAGCGGGAGGGTACCGCGAGCAGTACTTC; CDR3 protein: CASSRAGGYREQYF
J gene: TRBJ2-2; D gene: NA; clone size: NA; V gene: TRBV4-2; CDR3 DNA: TGTGCCAGCAGCCCACAGGGAGTGAACACCGGGGAGCTGTTTTTT; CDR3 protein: CASSPQGVNTGELFF